This T cell receptor (beta chain) was sequenced during a study of T-cell reconstitution after alpha-beta-depleted transplantation in children. Study-wide results and limits: Expanded graft clones, several hundred of them, were reportedly the source of alpha-beta T cells about two months after transplant. T cells produced anew were the main source of T-cell counts and diversity one year after transplant.

Library preparation (for TCRbeta) was performed with unique molecular identifiers. TCRdb called the PCR reads again in MiXCR, with one record for every CDR3 protein. The profile covers tens of thousands of distinct CDR3 sequences, with less than 20% appearing a single time and less than 20% taken by the ten largest. This clonotype was seen more than once but under ten times. The antigen remains undetermined. V dropped 1 base and J dropped 9 bases, with 16 bases sitting between them. This CDR3 is built from 15 residues. Per germline, CDR1 SGHTA and CDR2 FQGNSA. The sample consisted of PBMCs, mostly from graft donor cells, taken 180 days after TCRalphabeta/CD19-depleted stem cell transplant. This sequence was found in a male patient under 10 years old who had a stem cell transplant for acute lymphoblastic leukemia, so the T cells may come from the graft donor. V and J are TRBV7-2 and TRBJ2-1; D assignment may be TRBD1 or TRBD2 (5 bases each). The CDR3 protein is CASSLDRVYGTEQFF. The CDR3 DNA is TGTGCCAGCAGCTTAGACCGCGTGTACGGGACTGAGCAGTTCTTC.